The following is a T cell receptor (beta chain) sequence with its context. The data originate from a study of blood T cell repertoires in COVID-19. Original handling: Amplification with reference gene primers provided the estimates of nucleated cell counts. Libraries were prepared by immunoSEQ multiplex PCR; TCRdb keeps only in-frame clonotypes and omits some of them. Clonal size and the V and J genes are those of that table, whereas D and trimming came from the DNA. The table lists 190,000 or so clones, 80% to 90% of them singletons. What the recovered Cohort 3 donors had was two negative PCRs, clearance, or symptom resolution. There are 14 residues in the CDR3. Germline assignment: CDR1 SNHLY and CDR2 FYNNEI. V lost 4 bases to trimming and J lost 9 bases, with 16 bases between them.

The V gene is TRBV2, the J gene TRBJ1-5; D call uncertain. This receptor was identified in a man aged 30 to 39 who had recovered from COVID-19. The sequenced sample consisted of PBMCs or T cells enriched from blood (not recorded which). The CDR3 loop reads CASSVQSGPRPQHF. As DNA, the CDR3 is TGTGCCAGCAGTGTACAGAGTGGTCCTCGGCCCCAGCATTTT. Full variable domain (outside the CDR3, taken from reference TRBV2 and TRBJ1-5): EPEVTQTPSHQVTQMGQEVILRCVPISNHLYFYWYRQILGQKVEFLVSFYNNEISEKSEIFDDQFSVERPDGSNFTLKIRSTKLEDSAMYFCASSVQSGPRPQHFGDGTRLSIL.